This is a list of T cell receptor beta chains from one sample in a study of blood T cell repertoires in COVID-19. The repertoire was sequenced with immunoSEQ multiplex PCR; TCRdb's copy has only in-frame clones and lacks some. The top ten clones hold roughly 4.5% of a sample with fewer than 200,000 clones, approximately 90% of them seen once. The sequencing input was peripheral blood. The receptors were gathered from a man aged 18 to 30 with COVID-19, enrolled during active disease. Both conserved end residues are part of each CDR3. A D gene is named only where the DNA matches it firmly. Size values are once, few and many counts, or a class for expanded clones, and some rows have none.

TRBJ1-1	.	TRBV28	TRBD1	TGTGCCAGCAGTTTCCGGGGGACAGGGAGGACTGAAGCTTTCTTT	CASSFRGTGRTEAFF
TRBJ2-5	.	TRBV7-6	TRBD1	TGTGCCAGCAGCTTGGACAGGGCTGGCAGGGGCGAGACCCAGTACTTC	CASSLDRAGRGETQYF
TRBJ1-5	.	TRBV6-5	.	TGTGCCAGCAGTCGACAGGTCTATGGGCAGCCCCAGCATTTT	CASSRQVYGQPQHF
TRBJ2-1	.	TRBV6-5	TRBD2	TGTGCCAGCAGTTACGGTTCCGGGAGGGCCTACAATGAGCAGTTCTTC	CASSYGSGRAYNEQFF
TRBJ2-7	once	TRBV5-8	TRBD1	TGTGCCAGTAACCTGGGACAGGGGGGATCCTACGAGCAGTACTTC	CASNLGQGGSYEQYF
TRBJ1-5	.	TRBV9	.	TGTGCCAGCAGCGTAGACGGGGGGCGCAATCAGCCCCAGCATTTT	CASSVDGGRNQPQHF
TRBJ2-7	few	TRBV27	TRBD2	TGTGCCAGCAGTCCCGTGGGTAGCGGGGCCTCCTACGAGCAGTACTTC	CASSPVGSGASYEQYF
TRBJ2-2	.	TRBV5-5	.	TGTGCCAGCAGCTTGGCGGCCGGGGAGCTGTTTTTT	CASSLAAGELFF
TRBJ2-5	.	TRBV7-2	.	TGTGCCAGCAGCTTAGGGGCGTGGGGCGCAGGGGAGACCCAGTACTTC	CASSLGAWGAGETQYF
TRBJ1-4	.	TRBV18	.	TGTGCCAGCTCACGACAGGAGGATGAAAAACTGCTTTTT	CASSRQEDEKLLF